This TCR beta chain came from a study of blood T cell repertoires in COVID-19 (dated by TCRdb to 2020 to 2021). Study-level background: Collaborator samples came from the United States, Italy and Spain and covered acute and convalescent phases of COVID-19. The prospective study material was composed of cDNA or gDNA derived from T cells, B-cell-depleted T cells, or PBMCs. The dataset comprised deeply sampled blood TCRbeta repertoires from subjects exposed to, actively infected with, or recovered from COVID-19. The repertoires were released in a freely available public database intended as a resource for research on the immune response to SARS-CoV-2. Samples came from the ongoing ImmuneRACE study (first 160 participants) plus 1,254 subjects from 6 global collaborators. Where available, HLA class I and class II types were obtained from metadata supplied by the sample provider rather than from assay-based typing. The sample metadata nearly always contained a de-identified subject ID, COVID-19 status, age in years and sex.

TCRbeta CDR3 regions were amplified from genomic DNA by means of the immunoSEQ Assay, a bias-controlled multiplex PCR. The authors' pipeline ran thus. Nucleated cell counts per sample were estimated from amplification of reference gene primers within the assay. To quantify the absolute abundance of each unique TCRbeta CDR3 rearrangement, sequence reads were collapsed and filtered. For each sample, productive Simpson clonality was calculated by taking the square root of Simpson's diversity index across productive rearrangements. Sourced from immuneACCESS, this table was stored by TCRdb with only in-frame sequences that have V and J called. A share of the clones is absent; for the studies checked, an unresolved V gene accounts for under half, and the remainder has no known explanation. D and trimming were read from the DNA, whereas the V and J calls and clone size are those reported in that table. The sample yields about 58,000 clones; more than 75% were counted once. Roughly 4.5% of the sample is taken by the ten largest.

Overall study outcomes, separate from this receptor: How much clinical and demographic metadata was included differed by source and by participant, and the metadata was provided uncurated.

Concerning this clone: There is no known antigen for this receptor. Base qualities are missing; no much larger clone stands one base away.

Whole blood was collected in K2EDTA tubes by collaborating institutions according to the institutions' own protocols. For TCRbeta analysis, collaborators shipped samples in one of three forms: frozen whole blood, isolated PBMCs, or DNA extracted from either of those sample types. In the germline V gene, CDR1 corresponds to SGHDT and CDR2 to YYEEEE. V is cut by 4 bases and J by 12 bases, and the space between the germline ends is 23 bases. Reading from cysteine to phenylalanine, the CDR3 counts 15 amino acids. Kept here is only the CDR3 DNA, which spans 45 bases and is read in frame from base 1. The receptor was derived from a man aged 40-50 years with active COVID-19. The sequencing input was peripheral blood. The V gene is TRBV5-6 and the J gene is TRBJ2-1; a weak D assignment points to TRBD2 (5 bases agree). The CDR3 here reads CASSPPLGPLSGQFF. Here is the DNA: TGTGCCAGCAGCCCGCCACTAGGACCGCTATCGGGGCAGTTCTTC.